These T cell receptor beta chains were read from a single sample in a study of cytomegalovirus exposure and HLA in healthy donors. TCRdb's copy holds only in-frame clones and misses some; the assay was immunoSEQ multiplex PCR. This sample has 55,000 to 85,000 clones, with 72% found just once. Specimen: PBMCs. The receptor set was obtained from a woman aged 40-49 years in good health and CMV-seropositive. Each CDR3 is given with its conserved first and last residue. A D gene is named only where the DNA matches it firmly. Clone sizes are given selectively: once, few, many, or a class where the clone is expanded.

abundance	v_gene	d_gene	j_gene	len	CDR3aa	CDR3nt
few	TRBV6-1	TRBD1	TRBJ2-7	15	CASSERQGGSYEQYF	TGTGCCAGCAGTGAGAGACAGGGGGGGTCCTACGAGCAGTACTTC
-	TRBV7-9	TRBD2	TRBJ2-5	16	CASSLGLAGVQETQYF	TGTGCCAGCAGCTTGGGACTAGCGGGGGTCCAAGAGACCCAGTACTTC
-	TRBV6-5	-	TRBJ2-7	13	CASSLNPGYEQYF	TGTGCCAGCAGCCTTAATCCGGGGTATGAGCAGTACTTC
-	TRBV7-9	TRBD1	TRBJ1-6	17	CASSFNDRDSNLSPLHF	TGTGCCAGCAGCTTCAACGATCGGGACAGTAATCTTTCACCCCTCCACTTT
-	TRBV7-2	TRBD1	TRBJ1-2	16	CASSLGPRGRNYGYTF	TGTGCCAGCAGCTTAGGTCCAAGGGGGCGCAACTATGGCTACACCTTC
-	TRBV29-1	TRBD1	TRBJ2-1	13	CSVTPGQGYEQFF	TGCAGCGTTACCCCGGGACAGGGTTATGAGCAGTTCTTC
-	TRBV5-1	-	TRBJ1-1	15	CASSLVGAQNTEAFF	TGCGCCAGCAGCTTGGTGGGGGCCCAGAACACTGAAGCTTTCTTT
-	TRBV30	-	TRBJ2-5	15	CAWSVRPYGLATQYF	TGTGCCTGGAGTGTTCGGCCATATGGGCTAGCGACCCAGTACTTC
-	TRBV11-3	-	TRBJ2-7	13	CASSVSRRNEQYF	TGTGCCAGCAGCGTCTCTCGGCGGAACGAGCAGTACTTC
-	TRBV4-1	TRBD1	TRBJ2-5	14	CASSQRQGFETQYF	TGCGCCAGCAGCCAACGACAGGGATTTGAGACCCAGTACTTC
-	TRBV7-3	-	TRBJ2-2	15	CASSLHGGNTGELFF	TGTGCCAGCAGCTTACACGGGGGGAACACCGGGGAGCTGTTTTTT
-	TRBV5-4	TRBD1	TRBJ1-4	14	CASSNRQGSEKLFF	TGTGCCAGCAGCAACCGACAGGGAAGTGAAAAACTGTTTTTT
-	TRBV5-1	-	TRBJ1-2	12	CASSLEDSGYTF	TGCGCCAGCAGCTTGGAGGATAGCGGCTACACCTTC
-	TRBV27	-	TRBJ1-6	16	CATIARVSSYNSPLHF	TGTGCCACCATAGCCCGCGTGAGCTCCTATAATTCACCCCTCCACTTT
few	TRBV5-1	-	TRBJ2-7	13	CASSIRPGFEQYF	TGCGCCAGCAGCATACGACCGGGGTTCGAGCAGTACTTC
-	TRBV7-2	TRBD2	TRBJ2-5	15	CASSFLAGEQETQYF	TGTGCCAGCAGCTTTCTAGCGGGGGAACAAGAGACCCAGTACTTC
-	TRBV5-1	-	TRBJ2-3	16	CASSLTRSTSTDTQYF	TGCGCCAGCAGCTTAACTAGGTCTACTAGCACAGATACGCAGTATTTT
-	TRBV6-1	-	TRBJ1-6	13	CASTNSYNSPLHF	TGTGCCAGCACGAATAGTTATAATTCACCCCTCCACTTT
-	TRBV15	TRBD1	TRBJ1-1	16	CATSRGAGGGGTEAFF	TGTGCCACCAGCAGAGGGGCAGGGGGCGGTGGCACTGAAGCTTTCTTT
-	TRBV6-9	-	TRBJ1-3	19	CASSYLRREETGGGNTIYF	TGTGCCAGCAGTTATCTGCGGCGGGAAGAGACTGGCGGTGGAAACACCATATATTTT
-	TRBV5-4	-	TRBJ1-2	16	CASRGGGSSTNYGYTF	TGTGCCAGCCGGGGAGGGGGATCCAGCACTAACTATGGCTACACCTTC
-	TRBV6-6	-	TRBJ2-5	16	CASSYVGGSFQETQYF	TGTGCCAGCAGTTACGTCGGCGGGTCCTTCCAAGAGACCCAGTACTTC
-	TRBV10-3	-	TRBJ1-1	16	CAISESLGGRGTEAFF	TGTGCCATCAGTGAGTCGTTGGGGGGTAGGGGAACTGAAGCTTTCTTT
-	TRBV11-3	TRBD2	TRBJ2-5	19	CASSFELAARIVPQETQYF	TGTGCCAGCAGCTTTGAACTAGCGGCACGCATTGTGCCCCAAGAGACCCAGTACTTC
-	TRBV19	-	TRBJ1-6	17	CASSPPPRTVYNSPLHF	TGTGCCAGTAGTCCCCCCCCCAGGACAGTCTATAATTCACCCCTCCACTTT
-	TRBV19	-	TRBJ1-1	13	CASSIQTRTEAFF	TGTGCCAGTAGTATCCAAACGAGGACTGAAGCTTTCTTT
-	TRBV5-1	-	TRBJ1-2	14	CASSLRQGNYGYTF	TGCGCCAGCAGCTTGCGGCAGGGTAACTATGGCTACACCTTC
-	TRBV25-1	-	TRBJ2-5	13	CASSGLGLETQYF	TGTGCCAGCAGTGGCCTCGGGTTGGAGACCCAGTACTTC
-	TRBV6-1	TRBD1	TRBJ2-5	15	CASSATGGIGETQYF	TGTGCCAGCAGTGCTACAGGGGGTATCGGAGAGACCCAGTACTTC
-	TRBV6-4	-	TRBJ2-2	13	CASSGQHTGELFF	TGTGCCAGCAGTGGACAGCACACCGGGGAGCTGTTTTTT
-	TRBV6-1	TRBD1	TRBJ2-3	14	CASSETGGPDTQYF	TGTGCCAGCAGTGAGACAGGGGGCCCAGATACGCAGTATTTT
-	TRBV5-6	-	TRBJ1-5	14	CASSLEGDYQPQHF	TGTGCCAGCAGCTTGGAAGGGGACTATCAGCCCCAGCATTTT
few	TRBV6-1	TRBD1	TRBJ2-1	14	CASRDRGAYNEQFF	TGTGCCAGCAGGGACAGGGGGGCGTACAATGAGCAGTTCTTC
-	TRBV1	-	TRBJ2-7	18	CTSSQLWVSGQGTYEQYF	TGCACCAGCAGCCAACTGTGGGTTTCGGGACAGGGAACCTACGAGCAGTACTTC
once	TRBV15	TRBD2	TRBJ2-1	17	CATSRDQASGVYNEQFF	TGTGCCACCAGCAGAGATCAGGCTAGCGGGGTTTACAATGAGCAGTTCTTC
-	TRBV10-1	TRBD2	TRBJ2-5	13	CASSRGGEETQYF	TGCGCCAGCAGCCGCGGGGGGGAAGAGACCCAGTACTTC
-	TRBV27	-	TRBJ2-7	14	CASSLFRGAGEQYF	TGTGCCAGCAGTTTATTTCGGGGGGCCGGCGAGCAGTACTTC
-	TRBV10-2	TRBD1	TRBJ2-1	13	CASSQGARNEQFF	TGCGCCAGCAGTCAGGGGGCGCGGAATGAGCAGTTCTTC
few	TRBV6-5	TRBD1	TRBJ1-6	14	CASSYTGDNSPLHF	TGTGCCAGCAGTTACACAGGGGATAATTCACCCCTCCACTTT
-	TRBV28	TRBD1	TRBJ1-1	16	CASSSSRQGGNTEAFF	TGTGCCAGCAGTTCGAGCCGACAGGGGGGGAACACTGAAGCTTTCTTT
few	TRBV5-1	-	TRBJ2-6	16	CASSLPELAGANVLTF	TGCGCCAGCAGCTTGCCCGAACTTGCTGGGGCCAACGTCCTGACTTTC
-	TRBV4-1	TRBD1	TRBJ1-6	16	CASSKWTGGGNSPLHF	TGCGCCAGCAGCAAATGGACAGGGGGGGGTAATTCACCCCTCCACTTT
-	TRBV5-1	TRBD2	TRBJ2-7	14	CASRAAQGGDEQYF	TGCGCCAGCCGGGCGGCTCAGGGAGGGGACGAGCAGTACTTC
once	TRBV2	-	TRBJ1-2	14	CASIPSGGNYGYTF	TGTGCCAGCATCCCTTCCGGGGGTAACTATGGCTACACCTTC
-	TRBV4-2	TRBD2	TRBJ2-4	14	CASSQRAGGDIQYF	TGTGCCAGCAGCCAACGAGCGGGGGGGGACATTCAGTACTTC
-	TRBV18	-	TRBJ2-1	11	CASSPSVEQFF	TGTGCCAGCTCACCATCGGTTGAGCAGTTCTTC
-	TRBV5-1	TRBD1	TRBJ1-1	15	CASSLVVEGATEAFF	TGCGCCAGCAGCTTGGTGGTGGAGGGGGCCACTGAAGCTTTCTTT
-	TRBV9	TRBD2	TRBJ2-1	18	CASSVGLAGSSSYNEQFF	TGTGCCAGCAGCGTAGGACTAGCGGGGTCTAGCTCCTACAATGAGCAGTTCTTC
-	TRBV29-1	-	TRBJ2-7	12	CSAVIRLPKQYF	TGCAGCGCCGTGATCCGACTGCCAAAGCAGTACTTC
-	TRBV2	-	TRBJ2-1	15	CASSDPSSTYNEQFF	TGTGCCAGCAGTGACCCCAGTAGCACTTACAATGAGCAGTTCTTC
few	TRBV27	TRBD1	TRBJ1-2	12	CASRSRGYGYTF	TGTGCCAGCAGGTCCAGGGGGTATGGCTACACCTTC